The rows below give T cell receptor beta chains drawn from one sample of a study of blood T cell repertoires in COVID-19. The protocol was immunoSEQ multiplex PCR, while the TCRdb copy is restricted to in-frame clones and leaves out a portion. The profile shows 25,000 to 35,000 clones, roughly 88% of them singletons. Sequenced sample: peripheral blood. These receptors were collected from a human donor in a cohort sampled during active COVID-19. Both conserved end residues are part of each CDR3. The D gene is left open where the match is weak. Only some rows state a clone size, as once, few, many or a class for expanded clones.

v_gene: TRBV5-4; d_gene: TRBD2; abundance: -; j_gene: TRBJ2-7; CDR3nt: TGTGCCAGCAGTCAGGCGAGCGGGGGGACCCTCTACGAGCAGTACTTC; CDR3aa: CASSQASGGTLYEQYF
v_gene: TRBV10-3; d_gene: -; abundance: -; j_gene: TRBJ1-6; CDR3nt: TGTGCCATCAGTGGGGGAGGCTCTAATTCACCCCTCCACTTT; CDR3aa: CAISGGGSNSPLHF
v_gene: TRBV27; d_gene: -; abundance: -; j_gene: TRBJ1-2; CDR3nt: TGTGCCAGCAGTTTAAGCCCTTCAGGGTCGGTTGCAGGCTACACCTTC; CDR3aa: CASSLSPSGSVAGYTF
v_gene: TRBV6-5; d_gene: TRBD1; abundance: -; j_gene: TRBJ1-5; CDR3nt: TGTGCCAGCAGCCTGGGACAGGGGTTTCAGCCCCAGCATTTT; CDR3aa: CASSLGQGFQPQHF
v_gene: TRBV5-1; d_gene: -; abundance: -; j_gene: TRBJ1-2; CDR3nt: TGCGCCAGCAGCTTCGAGACAAACTATGGCTACACCTTC; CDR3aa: CASSFETNYGYTF
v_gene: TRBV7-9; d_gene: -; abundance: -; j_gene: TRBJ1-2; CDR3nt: TGTGCCAGCAGCTTAGAACTCGGTGGCTACACCTTC; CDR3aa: CASSLELGGYTF
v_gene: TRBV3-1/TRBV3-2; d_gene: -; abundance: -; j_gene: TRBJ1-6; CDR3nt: TGTGCCAGCGGGGGGGAAGGGGGCTCCTATAATTCACCCCTCCACTTT; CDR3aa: CASGGEGGSYNSPLHF
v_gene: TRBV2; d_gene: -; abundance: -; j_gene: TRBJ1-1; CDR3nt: TGTGCCAGCACCCCAGGGATTGCCCGCCTGAAATCGGCTTTCTTT; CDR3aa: CASTPGIARLKSAFF
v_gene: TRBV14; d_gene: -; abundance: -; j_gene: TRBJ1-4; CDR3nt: TGTGCCAGCAGCCAAGGCGTCCCGGGGAAACTGTTTTTT; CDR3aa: CASSQGVPGKLFF
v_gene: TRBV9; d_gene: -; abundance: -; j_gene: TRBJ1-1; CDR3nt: TGTGCCAGCAGCGTAGGGTTAGGGGGCACTGAAGCTTTCTTT; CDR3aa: CASSVGLGGTEAFF
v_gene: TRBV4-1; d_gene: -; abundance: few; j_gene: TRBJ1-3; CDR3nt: TGCGCCAGCAGCCAGGGCGAGTGGAACACCATATATTTT; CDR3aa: CASSQGEWNTIYF
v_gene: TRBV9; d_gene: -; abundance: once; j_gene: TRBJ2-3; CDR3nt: TGTGCCAGCAGCGCCCTGGAGGGGGCGCGGGGCACAGATACGCAGTATTTT; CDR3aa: CASSALEGARGTDTQYF
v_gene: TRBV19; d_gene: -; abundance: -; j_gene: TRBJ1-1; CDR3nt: TGTGCCTGTCACCAGGGTGGGAACACTGAAGCTTTCTTT; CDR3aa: CACHQGGNTEAFF
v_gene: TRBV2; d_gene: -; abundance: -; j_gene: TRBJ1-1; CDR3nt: TGTGCCAGCAGTGAAGGGCAGCCGGGAGGCACTGAAGCTTTCTTT; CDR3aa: CASSEGQPGGTEAFF
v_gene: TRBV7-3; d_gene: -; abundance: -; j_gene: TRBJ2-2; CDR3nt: TGTGCCAGCAGCACAAACAAGGGGCGATTGACCGGGGAGCTGTTTTTT; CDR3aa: CASSTNKGRLTGELFF
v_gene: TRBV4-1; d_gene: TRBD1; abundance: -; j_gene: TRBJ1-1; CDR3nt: TGCGCCAGCAGCCATACAGGGGGACTGAACACTGAAGCTTTCTTT; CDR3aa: CASSHTGGLNTEAFF
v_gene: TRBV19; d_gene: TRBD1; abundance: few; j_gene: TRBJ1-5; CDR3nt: TGTGCCAGTAGCTCAGACAGGGGCCTCAATCAGCCCCAGCATTTT; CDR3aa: CASSSDRGLNQPQHF
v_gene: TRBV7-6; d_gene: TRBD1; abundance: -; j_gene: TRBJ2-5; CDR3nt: TGTGCCAGCAGCTCGGGACAGGGGTACGAGACCCAGTACTTC; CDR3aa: CASSSGQGYETQYF
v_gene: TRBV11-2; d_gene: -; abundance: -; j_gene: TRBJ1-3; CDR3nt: TGTGCCAGCAGCGAGGGATTAAGGAGGTCTCCCTCTGGAAACACCATATATTTT; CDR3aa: CASSEGLRRSPSGNTIYF
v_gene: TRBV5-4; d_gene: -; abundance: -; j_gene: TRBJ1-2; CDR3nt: TGTGCCAGCAGCTTGGCGCCGGGACAAAATAACTATGGCTACACCTTC; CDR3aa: CASSLAPGQNNYGYTF
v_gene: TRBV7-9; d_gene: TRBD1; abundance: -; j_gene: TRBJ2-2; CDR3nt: TGTGCCAGCAGCGAACAGGGGGGGAACACCGGGGAGCTGTTTTTT; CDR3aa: CASSEQGGNTGELFF
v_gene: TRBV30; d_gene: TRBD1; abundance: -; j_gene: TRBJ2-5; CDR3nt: TGTGCCTGGAGTGGGACAGGGAGCCCCAGGGAGACCCAGTACTTC; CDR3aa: CAWSGTGSPRETQYF
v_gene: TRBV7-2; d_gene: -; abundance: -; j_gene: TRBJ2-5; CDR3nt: TGTGCCAGCAGCTCGGGGGCGGGGGAGACGACTCAAGAGACCCAGTACTTC; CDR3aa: CASSSGAGETTQETQYF
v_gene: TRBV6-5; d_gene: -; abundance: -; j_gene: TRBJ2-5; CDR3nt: TGTGCCAGCAGAGGAGGGGTAGGCCCACAGAAGACCCAGTACTTC; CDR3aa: CASRGGVGPQKTQYF
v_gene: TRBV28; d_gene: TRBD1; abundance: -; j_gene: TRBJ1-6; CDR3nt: TGTGCCAGCAGTTTCGGACACAGGGGGCAAAATTCACCCCTCCACTTT; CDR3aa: CASSFGHRGQNSPLHF
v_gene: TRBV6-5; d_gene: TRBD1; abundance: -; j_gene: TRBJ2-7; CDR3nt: TGTGCCAGCAGCCGCACAGGGGTTGTCTCCTACGAGCAGTACTTC; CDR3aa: CASSRTGVVSYEQYF
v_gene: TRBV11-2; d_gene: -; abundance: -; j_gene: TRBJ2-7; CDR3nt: TGTGCCAGCAGCTTAGATCGAGCCGCGCTCGAGCAGTACTTC; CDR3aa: CASSLDRAALEQYF
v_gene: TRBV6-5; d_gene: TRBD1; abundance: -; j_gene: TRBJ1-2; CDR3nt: TGTGCCAGCAGCACTCCGGACAGGGCTCGCTACACCTTC; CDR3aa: CASSTPDRARYTF
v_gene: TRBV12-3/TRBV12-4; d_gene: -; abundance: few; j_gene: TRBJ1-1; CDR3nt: TGTGCCAGCAGTCCAACTCGTCACACTGAAGCTTTCTTT; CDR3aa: CASSPTRHTEAFF
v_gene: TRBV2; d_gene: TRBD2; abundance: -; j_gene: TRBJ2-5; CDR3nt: TGTGCCAGCAAAGCGGGAACAGAGACCCAGTACTTC; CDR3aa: CASKAGTETQYF
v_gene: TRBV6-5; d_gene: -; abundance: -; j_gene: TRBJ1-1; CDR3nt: TGTGCCAGCAGTCTTACCCAGGGGTCTGAAGCTTTCTTT; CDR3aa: CASSLTQGSEAFF
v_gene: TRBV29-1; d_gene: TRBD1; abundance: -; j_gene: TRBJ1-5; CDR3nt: TGCAGCGTCTCGACAGGGGGTAAAGATCAGCCCCAGCATTTT; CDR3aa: CSVSTGGKDQPQHF
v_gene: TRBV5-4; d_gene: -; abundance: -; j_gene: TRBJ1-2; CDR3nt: TGTGCCAGCAGCTCCCCCAGGGTTGGCTATGGCTACACCTTC; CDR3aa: CASSSPRVGYGYTF
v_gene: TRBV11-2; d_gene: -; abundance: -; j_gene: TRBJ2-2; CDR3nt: TGTGCCAGCAGCTCCACGAGCACCGGGGAGCTGTTTTTT; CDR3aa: CASSSTSTGELFF
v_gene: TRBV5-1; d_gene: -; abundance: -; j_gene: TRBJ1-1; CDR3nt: TGCGCCAGCAGCTTGGAAGGCAGGGGAGGGAGTGAAGCTTTCTTT; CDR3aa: CASSLEGRGGSEAFF
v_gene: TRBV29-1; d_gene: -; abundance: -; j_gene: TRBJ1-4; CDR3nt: TGCAGCGTTGAAAACAGGAATGAAAAACTGTTTTTT; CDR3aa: CSVENRNEKLFF
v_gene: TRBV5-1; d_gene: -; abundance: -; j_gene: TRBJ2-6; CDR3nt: TGCGCCAGCAGCTTGGAGTCGGCCCGGAGCTCTGGGGCCAACGTCCTGACTTTC; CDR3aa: CASSLESARSSGANVLTF